This T cell receptor beta chain came from a study of blood T cell repertoires in COVID-19. The CDR3 consists of 14 residues. Trimming removed 5 bases at V and 4 bases at J, with 13 bases between. Germline CDR1 SNHLY, CDR2 FYNNEI. Clones were sequenced by immunoSEQ multiplex PCR, and TCRdb holds only the in-frame ones, with some missing. The sample holds 20,000 to 25,000 clones; about 88% are singletons and the top ten take around a tenth. The TCR originated in a human donor in a cohort sampled during active COVID-19. The donor label of this sample is uncertain. The chain joins TRBV2 to TRBJ2-3, with TRBD1 as a possible D gene (6 bases). The source material was peripheral blood. The CDR3 reads CASSHREIADTQYF. Here the CDR3 DNA reads TGTGCCAGCAGTCACAGGGAGATTGCAGATACGCAGTATTTT. Full variable domain (missing parts from reference TRBV2 and TRBJ2-3): EPEVTQTPSHQVTQMGQEVILRCVPISNHLYFYWYRQILGQKVEFLVSFYNNEISEKSEIFDDQFSVERPDGSNFTLKIRSTKLEDSAMYFCASSHREIADTQYFGPGTRLTVL.